This TCR beta chain was observed in a study of identifying expanded T cells in peripheral blood. Profiling relied on immunoSEQ multiplex PCR, and the TCRdb table lists in-frame clones only, not all of them. Here the sample spans around 120,000 clones, approximately 90% being singletons. Overall study results and limits: About 1.2 clones differed between technical replicates, versus 16.4 and 19 over time. Variance in clone template counts between approximately two-week samples significantly increased with total template count across all healthy donors.

V shed 0 bases, J shed 6 bases, and the junction held 4 bases outside the gene matches. CDR3 size: 14 residues. Germline V gene data show CDR1 as SEHNR and CDR2 as FQNEAQ (reference sequence). As for this clone: Its antigen is unidentified.

The source material was blood. The TCR was taken from a person aged 18 to 75 in good health. The V and J genes are TRBV7-9 and TRBJ2-7, with 8 bases matching TRBD1. The CDR3 DNA follows: TGTGCCAGCAGCTTAGCGGGACAGGAGGGCGAGCAGTACTTC. Protein: CASSLAGQEGEQYF.